This TCR beta chain was documented in a study of CD8 T cells in ankylosing spondylitis. Findings of the study overall: A TCR beta motif of roughly 8 highly homologous variants appeared characteristic of ankylosing spondylitis blood. Disease-linked clones reportedly showed significant enrichment in matched ankylosing spondylitis synovial fluid.

TCRdb used MiXCR to reprocess the 5' RACE reads, holding one entry per CDR3 protein. In the table there are about 340,000 distinct CDR3 sequences, around 15% of which are singletons. As for this clonotype: No antigen is known for it.

The CDR3 is made up of 14 amino acids. The germline V gene encodes CDR1 SGHTA and CDR2 FQGNSA. V dropped 1 base and J dropped 5 bases, with 12 bases sitting between them. Sequencing was done on a sample of blood, either unsorted or a sorted T cell fraction (not recorded which). The receptor was derived from a male donor with ankylosing spondylitis or in good health (not recorded which). The chain has TRBV7-2 and TRBJ2-7; no definite D call. The CDR3 bases are TGTGCCAGCAGCTTAGTAGGGCTCGACGACGAGCAGTACTTC. It encodes CASSLVGLDDEQYF. Full variable domain (outside the CDR3, taken from reference TRBV7-2 and TRBJ2-7): GAGVSQSPSNKVTEKGKDVELRCDPISGHTALYWYRQSLGQGLEFLIYFQGNSAPDKSGLPSDRFSAERTGGSVSTLTIQRTQQEDSAVYLCASSLVGLDDEQYFGPGTRLTVT.